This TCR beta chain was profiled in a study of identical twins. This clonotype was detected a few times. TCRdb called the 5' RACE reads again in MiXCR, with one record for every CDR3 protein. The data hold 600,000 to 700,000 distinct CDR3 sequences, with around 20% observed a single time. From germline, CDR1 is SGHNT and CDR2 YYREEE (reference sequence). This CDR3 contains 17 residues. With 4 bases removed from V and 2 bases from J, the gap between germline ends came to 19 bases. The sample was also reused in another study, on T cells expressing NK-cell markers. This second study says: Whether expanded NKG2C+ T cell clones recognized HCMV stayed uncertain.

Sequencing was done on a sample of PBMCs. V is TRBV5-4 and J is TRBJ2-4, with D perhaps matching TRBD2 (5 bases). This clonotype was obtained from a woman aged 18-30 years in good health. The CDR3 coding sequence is TGTGCCAGCAGCACTACGGGATCGGGTCTTACCAAAAACATTCAGTACTTC. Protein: CASSTTGSGLTKNIQYF.